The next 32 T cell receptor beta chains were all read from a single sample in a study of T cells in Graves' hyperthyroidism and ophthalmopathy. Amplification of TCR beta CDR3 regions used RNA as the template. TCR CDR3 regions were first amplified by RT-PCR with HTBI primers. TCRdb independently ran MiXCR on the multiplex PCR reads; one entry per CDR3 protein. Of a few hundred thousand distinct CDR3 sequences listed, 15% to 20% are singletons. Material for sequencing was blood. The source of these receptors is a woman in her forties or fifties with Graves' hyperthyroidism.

CDR3 DNA sequence: TGTGCCAGCAGCCGAACTAGCGGGAGTCCAGATACGCAGTATTTT. This encodes CASSRTSGSPDTQYF. The gene calls are TRBV5-4 and TRBJ2-3, with TRBD2 matching over 11 bases. This CDR3 comprises 15 residues. Germline V gene lookup returns CDR1 SGHNT and CDR2 YYREEE (reference sequence). The trim removed 4 bases at V and 4 bases at J, leaving 5 bases unmatched.

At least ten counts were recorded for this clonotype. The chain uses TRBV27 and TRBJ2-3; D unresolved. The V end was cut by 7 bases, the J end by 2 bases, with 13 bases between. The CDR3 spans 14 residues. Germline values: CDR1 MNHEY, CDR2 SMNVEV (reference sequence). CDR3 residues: CASKPWSFTDTQYF. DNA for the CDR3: TGTGCCAGCAAACCGTGGAGCTTCACAGATACGCAGTATTTT.

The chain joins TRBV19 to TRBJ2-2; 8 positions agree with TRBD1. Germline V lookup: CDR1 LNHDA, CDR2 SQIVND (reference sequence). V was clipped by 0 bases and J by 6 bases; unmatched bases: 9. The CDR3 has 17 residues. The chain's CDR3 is CASSIDWRTGIAGELFF. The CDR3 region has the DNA TGTGCCAGTAGTATAGACTGGAGGACAGGGATCGCCGGGGAGCTGTTTTTT.

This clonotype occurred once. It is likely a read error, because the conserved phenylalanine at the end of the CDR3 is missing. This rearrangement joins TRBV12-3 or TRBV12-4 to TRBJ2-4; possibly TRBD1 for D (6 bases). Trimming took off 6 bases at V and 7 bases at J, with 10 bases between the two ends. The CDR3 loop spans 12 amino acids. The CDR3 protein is CASRPTGNIQYL. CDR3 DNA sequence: TGTGCCAGCAGACCAACAGGGAACATTCAGTACCTC.

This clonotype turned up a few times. The CDR3 sequence: CAWSVSKNTEAFF. The CDR3 region has the DNA TGTGCCTGGAGTGTTTCGAAAAACACTGAAGCTTTCTTT. The chain recombines TRBV30 with TRBJ1-1, with no clear D. CDR1 is GTSNPN, CDR2 SVGIG, per germline (reference sequence). Trimming shortened V by 0 bases and J by 2 bases, and 7 bases separated the two germline ends. CDR3 size: 13 residues. The variable domain in full, completed from reference TRBV30 and TRBJ1-1, reads SQTIHQWPATLVQPVGSPLSLECTVEGTSNPNLYWYRQAAGRGLQLLFYSVGIGQISSEVPQNLSASRPQDRQFILSSKKLLLSDSGFYLCAWSVSKNTEAFFGQGTRLTVV.

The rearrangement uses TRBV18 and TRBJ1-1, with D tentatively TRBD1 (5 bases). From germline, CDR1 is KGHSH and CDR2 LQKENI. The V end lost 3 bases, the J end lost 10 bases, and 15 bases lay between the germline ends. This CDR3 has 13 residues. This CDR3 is CASSPGEDRGAFF. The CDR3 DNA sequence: TGTGCCAGCTCACCGGGGGAGGATCGGGGAGCTTTCTTT. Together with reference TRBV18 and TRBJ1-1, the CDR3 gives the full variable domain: NAGVMQNPRHLVRRRGQEARLRCSPMKGHSHVYWYRQLPEEGLKFMVYLQKENIIDESGMPKERFSAEFPKEGPSILRIQQVVRGDSAAYFCASSPGEDRGAFFGQGTRLTVV.

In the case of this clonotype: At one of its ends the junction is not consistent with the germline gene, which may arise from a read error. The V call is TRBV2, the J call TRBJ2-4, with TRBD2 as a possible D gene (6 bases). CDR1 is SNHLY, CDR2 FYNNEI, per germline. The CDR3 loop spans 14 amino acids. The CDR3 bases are TGTGCCAGCAGTGTGGAGGGAACCAAAAACACTCAGTACTTC. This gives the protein CASSVEGTKNTQYF.

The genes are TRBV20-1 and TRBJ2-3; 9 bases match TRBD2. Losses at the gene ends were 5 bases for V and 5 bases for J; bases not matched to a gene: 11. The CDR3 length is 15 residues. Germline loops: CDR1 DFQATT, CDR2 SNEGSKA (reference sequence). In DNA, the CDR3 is TGCAGTGCTCACCGAAGGATTAGCGGGGGAGATACGCAGTATTTT. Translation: CSAHRRISGGDTQYF.

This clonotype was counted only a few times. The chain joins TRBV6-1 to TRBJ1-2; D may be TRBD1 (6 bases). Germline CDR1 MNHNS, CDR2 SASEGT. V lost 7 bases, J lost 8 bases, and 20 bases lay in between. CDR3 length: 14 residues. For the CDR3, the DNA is TGTGCCAGCAACGAGGGGGGCTACTATAGAGGCTACACCTTC. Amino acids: CASNEGGYYRGYTF.

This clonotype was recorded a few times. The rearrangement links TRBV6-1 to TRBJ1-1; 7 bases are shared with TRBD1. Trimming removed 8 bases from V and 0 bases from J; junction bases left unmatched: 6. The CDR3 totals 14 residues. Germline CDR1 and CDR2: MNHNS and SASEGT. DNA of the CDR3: TGTGCCAGCCCATCAGGGGGAATGAACACTGAAGCTTTCTTT. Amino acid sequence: CASPSGGMNTEAFF.

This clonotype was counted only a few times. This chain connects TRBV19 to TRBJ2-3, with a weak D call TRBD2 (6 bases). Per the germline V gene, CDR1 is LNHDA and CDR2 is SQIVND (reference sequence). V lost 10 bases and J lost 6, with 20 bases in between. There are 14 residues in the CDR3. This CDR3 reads CATSRASVWDTQYF. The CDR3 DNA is TGTGCCACATCCCGGGCTAGCGTGTGGGATACGCAGTATTTT.

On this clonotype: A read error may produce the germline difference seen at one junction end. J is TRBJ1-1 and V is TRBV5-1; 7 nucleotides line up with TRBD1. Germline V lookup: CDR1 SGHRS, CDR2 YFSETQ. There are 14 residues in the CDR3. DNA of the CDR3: TGTGCCAGCAGCTTGGCGAGGACAGGCACTGAAGCTTTCTTT. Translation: CASSLARTGTEAFF.

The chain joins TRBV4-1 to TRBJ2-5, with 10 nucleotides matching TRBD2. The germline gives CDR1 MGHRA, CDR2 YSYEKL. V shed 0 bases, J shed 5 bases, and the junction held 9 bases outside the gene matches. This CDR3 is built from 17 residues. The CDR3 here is CASSQEEVAGGWETQYF. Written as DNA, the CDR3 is TGCGCCAGCAGCCAAGAGGAAGTAGCGGGGGGTTGGGAGACCCAGTACTTC.

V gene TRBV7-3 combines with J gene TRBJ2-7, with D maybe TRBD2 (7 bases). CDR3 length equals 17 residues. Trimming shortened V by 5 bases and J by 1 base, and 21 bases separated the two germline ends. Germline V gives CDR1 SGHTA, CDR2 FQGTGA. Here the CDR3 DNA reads TGTGCCAGCAGCCTGGGACAAACCAAGCGGGAATCCTACGAGCAGTACGTC. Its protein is CASSLGQTKRESYEQYV.

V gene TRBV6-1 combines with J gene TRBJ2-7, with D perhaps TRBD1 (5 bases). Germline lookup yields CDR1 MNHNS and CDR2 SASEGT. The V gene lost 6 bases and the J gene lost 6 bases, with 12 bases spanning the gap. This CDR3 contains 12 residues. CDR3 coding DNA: TGTGCCAGCAGCCCCCCAGGGCGCGAGCAGTACTTC. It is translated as CASSPPGREQYF.

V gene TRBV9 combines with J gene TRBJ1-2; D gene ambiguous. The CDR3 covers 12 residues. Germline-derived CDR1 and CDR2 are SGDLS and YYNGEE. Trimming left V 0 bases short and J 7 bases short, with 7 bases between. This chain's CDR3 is CASSVDRGGYTF. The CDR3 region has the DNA TGTGCCAGCAGCGTAGATCGGGGTGGCTACACCTTC.

CDR3 DNA: TGCGCCAGCAGCCGCATAGACAAGGACACCGGGGAGCTGTTTTTT. Its translation is CASSRIDKDTGELFF. V and J are TRBV4-1 and TRBJ2-2, with D hard to call. This CDR3 is built from 15 residues. V lost 4 bases and J lost 3, with 12 bases in between. The germline CDR1 and CDR2 sequences are MGHRA and YSYEKL.

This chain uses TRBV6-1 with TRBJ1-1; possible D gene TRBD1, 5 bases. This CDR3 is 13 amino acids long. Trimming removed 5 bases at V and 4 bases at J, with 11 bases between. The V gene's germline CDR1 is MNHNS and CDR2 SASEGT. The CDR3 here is CASSYGRATEAFF. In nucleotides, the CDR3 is TGTGCCAGCAGTTATGGCAGGGCCACTGAAGCTTTCTTT.

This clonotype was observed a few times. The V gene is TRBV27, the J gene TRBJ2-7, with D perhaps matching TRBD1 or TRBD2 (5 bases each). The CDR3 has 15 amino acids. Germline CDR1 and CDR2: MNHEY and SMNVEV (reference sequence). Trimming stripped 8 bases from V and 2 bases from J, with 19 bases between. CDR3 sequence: CASAPTGPIPYEQYF. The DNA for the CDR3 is TGTGCCAGCGCGCCTACGGGACCTATACCCTACGAGCAGTACTTC.

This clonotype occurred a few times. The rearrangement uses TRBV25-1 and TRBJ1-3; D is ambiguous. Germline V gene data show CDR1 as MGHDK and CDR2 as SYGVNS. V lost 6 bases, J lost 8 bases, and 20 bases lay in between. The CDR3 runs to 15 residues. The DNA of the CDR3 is TGTGCCAGCAGGACCCTACGACGTCCCGGGGACACCATATATTTT. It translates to CASRTLRRPGDTIYF.

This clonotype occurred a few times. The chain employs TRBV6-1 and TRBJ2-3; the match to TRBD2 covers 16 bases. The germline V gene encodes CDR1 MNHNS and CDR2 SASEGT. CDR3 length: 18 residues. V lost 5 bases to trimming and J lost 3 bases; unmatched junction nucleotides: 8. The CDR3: CASSSGLAGGLGTDTQYF. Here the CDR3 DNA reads TGTGCCAGCAGTTCGGGACTAGCGGGAGGGCTGGGGACAGATACGCAGTATTTT.

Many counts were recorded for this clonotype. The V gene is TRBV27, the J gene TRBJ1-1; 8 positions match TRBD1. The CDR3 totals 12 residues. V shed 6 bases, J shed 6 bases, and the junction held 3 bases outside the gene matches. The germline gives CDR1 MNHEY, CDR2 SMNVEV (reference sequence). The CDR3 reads CASSSDRAEAFF. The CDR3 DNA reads TGTGCCAGCAGCTCGGACAGGGCTGAAGCTTTCTTT.

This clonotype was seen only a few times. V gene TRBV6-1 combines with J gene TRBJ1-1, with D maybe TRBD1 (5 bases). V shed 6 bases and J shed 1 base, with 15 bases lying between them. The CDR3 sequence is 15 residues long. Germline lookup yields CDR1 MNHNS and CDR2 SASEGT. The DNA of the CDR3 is TGTGCCAGCAGCCCTCCCGGGACTCAGAACACTGAAGCTTTCTTT. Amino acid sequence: CASSPPGTQNTEAFF.

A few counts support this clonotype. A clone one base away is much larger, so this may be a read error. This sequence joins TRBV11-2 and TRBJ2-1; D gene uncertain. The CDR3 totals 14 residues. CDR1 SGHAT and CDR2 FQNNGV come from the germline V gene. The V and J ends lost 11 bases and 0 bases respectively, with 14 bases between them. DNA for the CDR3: TGTGCCGGCACCCTTTTAAGCTCCTACAATGAGCAGTTCTTC. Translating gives CAGTLLSSYNEQFF.

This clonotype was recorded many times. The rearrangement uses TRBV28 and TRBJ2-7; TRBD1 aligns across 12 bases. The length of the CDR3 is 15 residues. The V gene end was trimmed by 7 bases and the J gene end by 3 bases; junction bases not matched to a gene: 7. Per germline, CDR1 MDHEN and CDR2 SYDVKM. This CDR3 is CASIEGTGGGYEQYF. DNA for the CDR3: TGTGCCAGCATCGAAGGGACAGGGGGCGGCTACGAGCAGTACTTC.

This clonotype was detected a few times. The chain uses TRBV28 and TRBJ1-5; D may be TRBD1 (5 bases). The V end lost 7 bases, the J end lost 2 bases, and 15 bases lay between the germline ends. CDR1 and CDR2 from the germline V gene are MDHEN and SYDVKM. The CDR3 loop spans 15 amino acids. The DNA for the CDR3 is TGTGCCAGCACCCGCCCAGGGAAGGGCAATCAGCCCCAGCATTTT. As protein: CASTRPGKGNQPQHF. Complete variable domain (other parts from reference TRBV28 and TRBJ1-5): DVKVTQSSRYLVKRTGEKVFLECVQDMDHENMFWYRQDPGLGLRLIYFSYDVKMKEKGDIPEGYSVSREKKERFSLILESASTNQTSMYLCASTRPGKGNQPQHFGDGTRLSIL.

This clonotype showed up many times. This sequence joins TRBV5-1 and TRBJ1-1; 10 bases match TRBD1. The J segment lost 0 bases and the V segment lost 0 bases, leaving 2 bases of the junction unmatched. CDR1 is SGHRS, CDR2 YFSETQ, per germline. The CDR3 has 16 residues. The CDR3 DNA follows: TGCGCCAGCAGCTTGGTAGGGACAGGGGTGAACACTGAAGCTTTCTTT. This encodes CASSLVGTGVNTEAFF.

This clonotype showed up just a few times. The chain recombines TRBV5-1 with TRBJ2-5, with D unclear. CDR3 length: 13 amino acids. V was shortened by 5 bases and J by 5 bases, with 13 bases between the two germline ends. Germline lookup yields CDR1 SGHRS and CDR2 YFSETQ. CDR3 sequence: CASRETPRETQYF. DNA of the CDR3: TGCGCCAGCAGGGAGACGCCTCGGGAGACCCAGTACTTC.

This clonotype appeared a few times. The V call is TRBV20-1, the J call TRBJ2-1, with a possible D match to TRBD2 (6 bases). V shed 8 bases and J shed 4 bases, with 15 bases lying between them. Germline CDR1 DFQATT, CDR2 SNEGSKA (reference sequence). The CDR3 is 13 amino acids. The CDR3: CSLQAGTYNEQFF. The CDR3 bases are TGCAGTCTTCAAGCGGGTACATACAATGAGCAGTTCTTC.

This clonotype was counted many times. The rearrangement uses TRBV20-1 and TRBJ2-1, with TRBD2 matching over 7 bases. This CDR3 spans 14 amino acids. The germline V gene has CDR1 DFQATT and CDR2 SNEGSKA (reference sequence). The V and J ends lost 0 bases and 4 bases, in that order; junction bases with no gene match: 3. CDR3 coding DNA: TGCAGTGCTAGAGACGGCGGGAGTTACAATGAGCAGTTCTTC. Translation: CSARDGGSYNEQFF.

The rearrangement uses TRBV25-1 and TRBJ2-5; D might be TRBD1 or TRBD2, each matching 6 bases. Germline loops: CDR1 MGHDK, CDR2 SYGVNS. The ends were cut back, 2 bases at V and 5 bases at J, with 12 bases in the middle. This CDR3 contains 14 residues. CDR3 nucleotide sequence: TGTGCCAGCAGTGAAGGGGGGACAAAGGAGACCCAGTACTTC. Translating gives CASSEGGTKETQYF.

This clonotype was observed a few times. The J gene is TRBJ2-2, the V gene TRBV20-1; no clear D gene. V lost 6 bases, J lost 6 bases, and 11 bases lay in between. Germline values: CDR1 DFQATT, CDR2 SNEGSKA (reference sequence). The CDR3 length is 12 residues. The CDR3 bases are TGCAGTGCCCCCGTCGCCCCCGGGGAGCTGTTTTTT. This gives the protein CSAPVAPGELFF.